A selection of T cell receptor beta chains follows, all from one sample in a study of T cell responses to AZD1222 COVID-19 vaccine. Produced via immunoSEQ multiplex PCR; TCRdb's table is partial and in-frame only. The table lists under 70,000 clones, 84% of them singletons. Sequencing used peripheral blood, obtained on day 0 of AZD1222 vaccination. These receptors were taken from an adult in good health. The CDR3 runs from the conserved cysteine through the conserved F or W. A D gene is named only where the DNA matches it firmly. Some rows mark clone size as missing; the rest say once, few, many or name a class of expanded clone.

j_gene: TRBJ1-2; v_gene: TRBV6-5; abundance: few; d_gene: TRBD1; CDR3nt: TGTGCCAGCACGATAGGGACAGGGGTATCGGGCTACACCTTC; CDR3aa: CASTIGTGVSGYTF
j_gene: TRBJ2-1; v_gene: TRBV5-5; abundance: -; d_gene: -; CDR3nt: TGTGCCAGCAGCCGTCCGGAGGATGAGCAGTTCTTC; CDR3aa: CASSRPEDEQFF
j_gene: TRBJ1-2; v_gene: TRBV15; abundance: -; d_gene: TRBD1; CDR3nt: TGTGCCACCAGCAAGGGGGCGGCGGGCTATGGCTACACCTTC; CDR3aa: CATSKGAAGYGYTF
j_gene: TRBJ1-4; v_gene: TRBV6-2/TRBV6-3; abundance: few; d_gene: -; CDR3nt: TGTGCCAGCAGCCCGGTAGTCTCCGGGACAAGGATCTTCTCGAATGAAAAACTGTTTTTT; CDR3aa: CASSPVVSGTRIFSNEKLFF
j_gene: TRBJ1-2; v_gene: TRBV18; abundance: -; d_gene: -; CDR3nt: TGTGCCAGCTCATCGGACGGTAACTATGGCTACACCTTC; CDR3aa: CASSSDGNYGYTF
j_gene: TRBJ2-1; v_gene: TRBV7-3; abundance: -; d_gene: TRBD2; CDR3nt: TGTGCCAGCAGCTTAAGGAGGGCTAGCGGGGGTGCGGTGAGCAATGAGCAGTTCTTC; CDR3aa: CASSLRRASGGAVSNEQFF
j_gene: TRBJ1-6; v_gene: TRBV3-1/TRBV3-2; abundance: -; d_gene: -; CDR3nt: TGTGCCAGCAGCCAATCAGGGATTAATTCACCCCTCCACTTT; CDR3aa: CASSQSGINSPLHF
j_gene: TRBJ2-2; v_gene: TRBV5-4; abundance: -; d_gene: TRBD1; CDR3nt: TGTGCCAGCAGCAAGGGACAGGGGGCTTCACAACCCCCCGGGGAGCTGTTTTTT; CDR3aa: CASSKGQGASQPPGELFF
j_gene: TRBJ1-2; v_gene: TRBV7-3; abundance: -; d_gene: -; CDR3nt: TGTGCCAGCAGCTCCGACCCCGTTAACTATGGCTACACCTTC; CDR3aa: CASSSDPVNYGYTF
j_gene: TRBJ2-7; v_gene: TRBV4-3; abundance: few; d_gene: TRBD2; CDR3nt: TGCGCCAGCAGCCAAGAGGATCTGGGGACTAGCGGGGCCTACGAGCAGTACTTC; CDR3aa: CASSQEDLGTSGAYEQYF
j_gene: TRBJ1-5; v_gene: TRBV4-1; abundance: -; d_gene: TRBD1; CDR3nt: TGCGCCAGCAGCCAAACCGCATCGACAGGGCAACAGCCCCAGCATTTT; CDR3aa: CASSQTASTGQQPQHF
j_gene: TRBJ2-7; v_gene: TRBV11-2; abundance: -; d_gene: TRBD2; CDR3nt: TGTGCCAGCAGCATTGGGACTAGCGGGGGGTCCTACGAGCAGTACTTC; CDR3aa: CASSIGTSGGSYEQYF
j_gene: TRBJ2-1; v_gene: TRBV28; abundance: -; d_gene: -; CDR3nt: TGTGCCAGCGGCTCAAATTTAGAGCAGTTCTTC; CDR3aa: CASGSNLEQFF
j_gene: TRBJ1-2; v_gene: TRBV2; abundance: -; d_gene: -; CDR3nt: TGTGCCAGCAGTGAACCCGGAGGCTATGGCTACACCTTC; CDR3aa: CASSEPGGYGYTF
j_gene: TRBJ1-5; v_gene: TRBV4-3; abundance: few; d_gene: -; CDR3nt: TGCGCCAGCAGCCAAGCCTTGGGGGGGCCAGGACAGCCCCAGCATTTT; CDR3aa: CASSQALGGPGQPQHF
j_gene: TRBJ1-2; v_gene: TRBV9; abundance: -; d_gene: -; CDR3nt: TGTGCCAGCAGCGCCCGAGAGCAGGCGGGGGGCTACACCTTC; CDR3aa: CASSAREQAGGYTF
j_gene: TRBJ2-3; v_gene: TRBV6-5; abundance: -; d_gene: TRBD2; CDR3nt: TGTGCCAGCAGTTTTCGACTAGCGGGAGAACTGAATACGCAGTATTTT; CDR3aa: CASSFRLAGELNTQYF
j_gene: TRBJ2-4; v_gene: TRBV28; abundance: -; d_gene: -; CDR3nt: TGTGCCAGCGAACCACTAGGGGAGGCAAACATTCAGTACTTC; CDR3aa: CASEPLGEANIQYF
j_gene: TRBJ1-6; v_gene: TRBV19; abundance: -; d_gene: -; CDR3nt: TGTGCCAGTAGTATAGATGCAGACAGCCACTATAATTCACCCCTCCACTTT; CDR3aa: CASSIDADSHYNSPLHF
j_gene: TRBJ2-5; v_gene: TRBV6-5; abundance: -; d_gene: TRBD2; CDR3nt: TGTGCCAGCAGTTATGGGGGACTAGCGGGTGAGACCCAGTACTTC; CDR3aa: CASSYGGLAGETQYF
j_gene: TRBJ1-4; v_gene: TRBV15; abundance: -; d_gene: TRBD1; CDR3nt: TGTGCCACCAGCAAGGGGACAGGGGGGGAAAAACTGTTTTTT; CDR3aa: CATSKGTGGEKLFF
j_gene: TRBJ1-2; v_gene: TRBV28; abundance: -; d_gene: -; CDR3nt: TGTGCCAGCAGTTTAATTGGCTACACCTTC; CDR3aa: CASSLIGYTF
j_gene: TRBJ1-2; v_gene: TRBV10-3; abundance: -; d_gene: -; CDR3nt: TGTGCCATCAGAAGCAACCCTCGTCATGGCTACACCTTC; CDR3aa: CAIRSNPRHGYTF
j_gene: TRBJ2-5; v_gene: TRBV7-2; abundance: -; d_gene: -; CDR3nt: TGTGCCAGCAGCTTTATTCAGGAGGAGACCCAGTACTTC; CDR3aa: CASSFIQEETQYF
j_gene: TRBJ2-7; v_gene: TRBV24-1; abundance: -; d_gene: -; CDR3nt: TGTGCCACCAGTGACAACTGGGCCTACGAGCAGTACTTC; CDR3aa: CATSDNWAYEQYF
j_gene: TRBJ2-4; v_gene: TRBV2; abundance: -; d_gene: TRBD1; CDR3nt: TGTGCCAGCCACCAGGACAGGGGGGCCAAAAACATTCAGTACTTC; CDR3aa: CASHQDRGAKNIQYF
j_gene: TRBJ2-1; v_gene: TRBV7-3; abundance: once; d_gene: -; CDR3nt: TGTGCCAGCAGCTTAGGAGGGGGCAGTGAGCAGTTCTTC; CDR3aa: CASSLGGGSEQFF
j_gene: TRBJ1-4; v_gene: TRBV30; abundance: -; d_gene: -; CDR3nt: TGTGCCTGGAGAGGGGGGGATACTCCTAATGAAAAACTGTTTTTT; CDR3aa: CAWRGGDTPNEKLFF
j_gene: TRBJ2-1; v_gene: TRBV19; abundance: -; d_gene: TRBD2; CDR3nt: TGTGCCACCCTGGGCGGGGGACTCCCCTACAATGAGCAGTTCTTC; CDR3aa: CATLGGGLPYNEQFF
j_gene: TRBJ2-5; v_gene: TRBV30; abundance: -; d_gene: TRBD2; CDR3nt: TGTGCCTTGGACACGGGACTAAGGGAGACCCAGTACTTC; CDR3aa: CALDTGLRETQYF
j_gene: TRBJ2-2; v_gene: TRBV4-3; abundance: -; d_gene: -; CDR3nt: TGCGCCAGCAGCCAAGATAGGGGTAACGGGGAGCTGTTTTTT; CDR3aa: CASSQDRGNGELFF
j_gene: TRBJ2-7; v_gene: TRBV11-2; abundance: -; d_gene: -; CDR3nt: TGTGCCAGCTCTTTAGGGAGGAGGTACGAGCAGTACTTC; CDR3aa: CASSLGRRYEQYF
j_gene: TRBJ2-3; v_gene: TRBV11-2; abundance: -; d_gene: -; CDR3nt: TGTGCCAGCAGCCGAGACAGACACAGCGCAGATACGCAGTATTTT; CDR3aa: CASSRDRHSADTQYF
j_gene: TRBJ2-3; v_gene: TRBV6-2/TRBV6-3; abundance: -; d_gene: -; CDR3nt: TGTGCCAGCAGTGACCCGGACTTTCTCACAGATACGCAGTATTTT; CDR3aa: CASSDPDFLTDTQYF
j_gene: TRBJ1-5; v_gene: TRBV2; abundance: -; d_gene: -; CDR3nt: TGTGCCAGCAGTGTTGGGGTGGTCCAGCCCCAGCATTTT; CDR3aa: CASSVGVVQPQHF
j_gene: TRBJ1-2; v_gene: TRBV19; abundance: -; d_gene: -; CDR3nt: TGTGCCAGTAGTATGGGTATTGGTGGCTACACCTTC; CDR3aa: CASSMGIGGYTF
j_gene: TRBJ1-2; v_gene: TRBV7-2; abundance: -; d_gene: -; CDR3nt: TGTGCCAGCAGCTTAGCGGTGGGGGCGGCCTATGGCTACACCTTC; CDR3aa: CASSLAVGAAYGYTF
j_gene: TRBJ1-2; v_gene: TRBV2; abundance: -; d_gene: -; CDR3nt: TGTGCCAGCAGTGAGGTCAGGGAGTATGGCTACACCTTC; CDR3aa: CASSEVREYGYTF
j_gene: TRBJ2-5; v_gene: TRBV6-1; abundance: -; d_gene: -; CDR3nt: TGTGCCAGCAGTGACGCGCGCGGGTCTCGTGCCGGGCAGTACTTC; CDR3aa: CASSDARGSRAGQYF
j_gene: TRBJ1-1; v_gene: TRBV10-3; abundance: -; d_gene: -; CDR3nt: TGTGCCATCAGTGAGTCGGCGGACCTGAACACTGAAGCTTTCTTT; CDR3aa: CAISESADLNTEAFF
j_gene: TRBJ1-2; v_gene: TRBV2; abundance: -; d_gene: -; CDR3nt: TGTGCCAGCAGAGCCGACAGCTATGGCTACACCTTC; CDR3aa: CASRADSYGYTF
j_gene: TRBJ1-6; v_gene: TRBV11-2; abundance: -; d_gene: TRBD1; CDR3nt: TGTGCCAGCAGCGACAGGGTACATAATTCACCCCTCCACTTT; CDR3aa: CASSDRVHNSPLHF
j_gene: TRBJ1-6; v_gene: TRBV19; abundance: few; d_gene: -; CDR3nt: TGTGCCAGTAGTATAGGAGGCAGCAATTCACCCCTCCACTTT; CDR3aa: CASSIGGSNSPLHF
j_gene: TRBJ1-1; v_gene: TRBV9; abundance: once; d_gene: -; CDR3nt: TGTGCCAGCAGTCAACAAACAGGGCGGAACACTGAAGCTTTCTTT; CDR3aa: CASSQQTGRNTEAFF
j_gene: TRBJ1-5; v_gene: TRBV7-9; abundance: once; d_gene: TRBD1; CDR3nt: TGTGCCAGCAGCTCAGGGACAGGGGGCTGGCAGCCCCAGCATTTT; CDR3aa: CASSSGTGGWQPQHF
j_gene: TRBJ2-1; v_gene: TRBV2; abundance: -; d_gene: TRBD2; CDR3nt: TGTGCCAGCAGCCCCGGACTAGCGGGAGGTAATTTTGGGGACAATGAGCAGTTCTTC; CDR3aa: CASSPGLAGGNFGDNEQFF
j_gene: TRBJ2-1; v_gene: TRBV5-6; abundance: -; d_gene: TRBD2; CDR3nt: TGTGCCAGCAGCCCCACGGGACTAGCGGGGGATGAGCAGTTCTTC; CDR3aa: CASSPTGLAGDEQFF
j_gene: TRBJ2-3; v_gene: TRBV4-1; abundance: -; d_gene: -; CDR3nt: TGCGCCAGCAGCCACCGACAGAGTAGCACAGATACGCAGTATTTT; CDR3aa: CASSHRQSSTDTQYF
j_gene: TRBJ2-5; v_gene: TRBV5-1; abundance: -; d_gene: -; CDR3nt: TGCGCCAGCAGCCTCCCGGTTAGCGGAAAAGAGACCCAGTACTTC; CDR3aa: CASSLPVSGKETQYF
j_gene: TRBJ1-2; v_gene: TRBV9; abundance: -; d_gene: -; CDR3nt: TGTGCCAGCAGCGTAGGGGATTATGGCTACACCTTC; CDR3aa: CASSVGDYGYTF
j_gene: TRBJ1-1; v_gene: TRBV6-4; abundance: -; d_gene: -; CDR3nt: TGTGCCAGCAGTGCCGAGATAGGGGCTGGGGCTGAAGCTTTCTTT; CDR3aa: CASSAEIGAGAEAFF
j_gene: TRBJ2-7; v_gene: TRBV7-2; abundance: -; d_gene: -; CDR3nt: TGTGCCAGCAGCTTAACTGCTTCCTACGAGCAGTACTTC; CDR3aa: CASSLTASYEQYF
j_gene: TRBJ2-2; v_gene: TRBV19; abundance: -; d_gene: -; CDR3nt: TGTGCCAGTAAGGACAGCATCAACACCGGGGAGCTGTTTTTT; CDR3aa: CASKDSINTGELFF